These 15 T cell receptor beta chains came from one sample sequenced in a study of response to subunit inactivated influenza vaccine. TCRdb ran MiXCR on the RT-PCR reads and lists one entry per CDR3 protein. The sample lists a few hundred thousand distinct CDR3 sequences, approximately 15% occurring once. This specimen was PBMCs from blood, taken 12 days after vaccination. Every receptor here comes from a man in his forties or fifties who received an inactivated influenza vaccine.

The chain carries TRBV4-3 and TRBJ2-2; D gene ambiguous. CDR1 is LGHNA and CDR2 is YSLEER in the germline V gene. The CDR3 runs 14 residues. The V end lost 4 bases, the J end lost 7 bases, and 13 bases lay between the germline ends. CDR3 sequence (DNA): TGCGCCAGCAGCCTTACTCGTCGGAGCGGGGAGCTGTTTTTT. It is translated as CASSLTRRSGELFF.

This clonotype has ten or more counts. V and J are TRBV6-2 or TRBV6-3 and TRBJ2-1, with 7 nucleotides matching TRBD1. Germline CDR1 and CDR2: MNHEY and SVGEGT. This CDR3 spans 15 amino acids. The V gene end was trimmed by 5 bases and the J gene end by 3 bases; junction bases not matched to a gene: 7. Here the CDR3 DNA reads TGTGCCAGCAGTCCGCTTAGGACAGGCTACAATGAGCAGTTCTTC. Translated: CASSPLRTGYNEQFF.

This chain joins TRBV28 and TRBJ2-7, with 7 bases identical to TRBD2. V was clipped by 7 bases and J by 7 bases; unmatched bases: 13. This CDR3 is 14 amino acids long. Looked up from germline, CDR1 is MDHEN and CDR2 is SYDVKM. The DNA for the CDR3 is TGTGCCAGCAAGATGGCGGGAGAGTGGTTAGAGCAGTACTTC. Its protein is CASKMAGEWLEQYF. Full variable domain (remainder filled in from reference TRBV28 and TRBJ2-7): DVKVTQSSRYLVKRTGEKVFLECVQDMDHENMFWYRQDPGLGLRLIYFSYDVKMKEKGDIPEGYSVSREKKERFSLILESASTNQTSMYLCASKMAGEWLEQYFGPGTRLTVT.

This clonotype was counted a few times. This chain uses TRBV5-1 with TRBJ2-7, with D unclear. Trimming took off 0 bases at V and 1 base at J, with 14 bases between the two ends. This CDR3 comprises 16 residues. Germline V CDR1 and CDR2: SGHRS, YFSETQ. The CDR3 DNA reads TGCGCCAGCAGCTTGGCCGCCTTACGAGGATCCTACGAGCAGTACTTC. Protein: CASSLAALRGSYEQYF.

A remark on this clonotype: This is likely a read error, given that the CDR3 carries no conserved phenylalanine or tryptophan at its end. The rearrangement joins TRBV4-2 to TRBJ2-1, with D unclear. This CDR3 comprises 14 residues. CDR1 and CDR2 (germline): LGHNA, YNFKEQ. Trimming removed 0 bases from V and 12 bases from J, with 15 bases in between. CDR3 residues: CASSQDTHSQVQFS. CDR3 in DNA: TGTGCCAGCAGCCAAGATACCCACTCTCAGGTGCAGTTCTCC.

This chain uses TRBV5-5 with TRBJ2-7; 7 bases fit TRBD1. This CDR3 comprises 14 residues. Germline V gene data show CDR1 as SGHKS and CDR2 as YYEKEE (reference sequence). V lost 3 bases, J lost 2 bases, and 5 bases stayed unmatched. The DNA of the CDR3 is TGTGCCAGCAGCTCGCCCGGGACAGCCTACGAGCAGTACTTC. Amino acid sequence: CASSSPGTAYEQYF.

V is TRBV9 and J is TRBJ2-6, with 8 bases identical to TRBD2. Germline V lookup: CDR1 SGDLS, CDR2 YYNGEE. V lost 4 bases, J lost 4 bases, and 4 bases stayed unmatched. This CDR3 comprises 15 residues. CDR3 amino acids: CASSPGRVGANVLTF. The CDR3, as DNA: TGTGCCAGCAGCCCCGGGAGGGTCGGGGCCAACGTCCTGACTTTC.

A few counts support this clonotype. The CDR3 reads CASSPGGVLTDTQYF. CDR3 bases: TGTGCCAGCTCCCCAGGCGGGGTTTTGACAGATACGCAGTATTTT. V gene TRBV28 combines with J gene TRBJ2-3; tentative D call: TRBD2 (6 bases). V lost 8 bases and J lost 3, with 18 bases in between. The CDR3 consists of 15 residues. CDR1 and CDR2 from the germline V gene are MDHEN and SYDVKM. The whole variable domain, remainder taken from reference TRBV28 and TRBJ2-3, is DVKVTQSSRYLVKRTGEKVFLECVQDMDHENMFWYRQDPGLGLRLIYFSYDVKMKEKGDIPEGYSVSREKKERFSLILESASTNQTSMYLCASSPGGVLTDTQYFGPGTRLTVL.

The gene calls are TRBV12-3 or TRBV12-4 and TRBJ1-1, with D hard to call. With 2 bases removed from V and 4 bases from J, the gap between germline ends came to 11 bases. The CDR3 is 14 amino acids. CDR3 sequence reads: CASSLRGWGTEAFF. The CDR3 DNA sequence: TGTGCCAGCAGTTTACGGGGATGGGGCACTGAAGCTTTCTTT.

The chain has TRBV5-5 and TRBJ2-1; perhaps TRBD2 as D (5 bases). This CDR3 comprises 11 residues. V was pared by 6 bases and J by 8 bases, with 9 bases between. CDR1 is SGHKS, CDR2 YYEKEE, per germline (reference sequence). CDR3 sequence: CASIQRYEQFF. The CDR3 coding sequence is TGTGCCAGCATCCAGCGGTATGAGCAGTTCTTC.

This clonotype turned up a few times. The CDR3 DNA sequence: TGTGCCATCAGTGAGTCCGGGACAGGAGCCACAGATACGCAGTATTTT. Translating it yields CAISESGTGATDTQYF. The chain joins TRBV10-3 to TRBJ2-3; 8 bases fit TRBD1. This CDR3 has 16 amino acids. The germline CDR1 and CDR2 sequences are ENHRY and SYGVKD. With V trimmed by 0 bases and J by 2 bases, 4 bases remained unmatched.

This clonotype was recorded a few times. An end of the junction differs from the germline gene, which may be a read error. The chain links TRBV20-1 to TRBJ2-7; weak D call: TRBD1 (6 bases). Germline V gene data show CDR1 as DFQATT and CDR2 as SNEGSKA (reference sequence). The CDR3 totals 11 residues. CDR3 amino acids: CSASKGEPRIF. CDR3 nucleotides: TGCAGTGCTTCGAAGGGGGAACCCCGAATCTTC.

This clonotype was observed many times. CDR3: CASSEPGGEQYF. The CDR3 region has the DNA TGCGCCAGCAGCGAGCCCGGAGGCGAGCAGTACTTC. The chain joins TRBV5-1 to TRBJ2-7; tentatively, D is TRBD2 (5 bases). Germline V CDR1 and CDR2: SGHRS, YFSETQ. The CDR3 totals 12 residues. V lost 4 bases and J lost 6, with 11 bases in between.

There are a few counts of this clonotype. One end of the junction is discordant with germline, which a read error may explain. This rearrangement joins TRBV19 to TRBJ2-5; D remains unclear. CDR1 is LNHDA and CDR2 is SQIVND in the germline V gene (reference sequence). This CDR3 is built from 14 residues. The CDR3 reads CASSVDHAQETQYF. The CDR3 region has the DNA TGTGCCAGTAGTGTAGACCATGCCCAAGAGACCCAGTACTTC.

This clonotype turned up a few times. The rearrangement links TRBV7-2 to TRBJ2-7, with no clear D. Germline CDR1 is SGHTA and CDR2 is FQGNSA. This CDR3 is 14 amino acids long. Trimming removed 5 bases at V and 0 bases at J, with 11 bases between. For the CDR3, the DNA is TGTGCCAGCAGCCCCCGGCGGAACTCCTACGAGCAGTACTTC. It specifies CASSPRRNSYEQYF.